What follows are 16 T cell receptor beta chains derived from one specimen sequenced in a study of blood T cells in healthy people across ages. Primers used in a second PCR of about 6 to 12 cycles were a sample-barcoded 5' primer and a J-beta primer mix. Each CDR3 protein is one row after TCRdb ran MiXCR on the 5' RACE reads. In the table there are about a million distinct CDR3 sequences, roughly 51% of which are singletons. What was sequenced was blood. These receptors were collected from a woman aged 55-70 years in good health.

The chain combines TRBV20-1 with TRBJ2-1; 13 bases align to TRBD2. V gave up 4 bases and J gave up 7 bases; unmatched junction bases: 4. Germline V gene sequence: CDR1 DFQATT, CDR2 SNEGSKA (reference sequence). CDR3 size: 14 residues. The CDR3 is CSATGLAGINEQFF. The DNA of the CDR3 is TGCAGTGCTACGGGACTAGCGGGAATAAATGAGCAGTTCTTC.

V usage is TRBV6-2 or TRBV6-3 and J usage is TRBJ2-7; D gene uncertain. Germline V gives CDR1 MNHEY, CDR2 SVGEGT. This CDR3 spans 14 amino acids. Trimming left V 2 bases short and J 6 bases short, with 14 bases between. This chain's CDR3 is CASSYQSMLGEQYF. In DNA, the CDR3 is TGTGCCAGCAGTTACCAAAGCATGCTTGGCGAGCAGTACTTC.

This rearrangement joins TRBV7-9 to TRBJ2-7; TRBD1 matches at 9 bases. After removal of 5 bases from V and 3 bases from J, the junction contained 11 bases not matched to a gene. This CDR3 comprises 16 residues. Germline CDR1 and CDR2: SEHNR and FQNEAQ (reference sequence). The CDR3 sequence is CASSTGTGSLLYEQYF. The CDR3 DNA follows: TGTGCCAGCAGCACCGGGACAGGGTCACTTCTCTACGAGCAGTACTTC.

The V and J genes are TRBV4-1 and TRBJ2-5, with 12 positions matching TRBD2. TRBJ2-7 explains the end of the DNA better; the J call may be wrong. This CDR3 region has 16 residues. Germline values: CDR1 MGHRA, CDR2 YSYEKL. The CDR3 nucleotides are TGCGCCAGCAGCCAAGGGACTAGCGGGAACTCCTACGAGCAGTACTTC. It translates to CASSQGTSGNSYEQYF.

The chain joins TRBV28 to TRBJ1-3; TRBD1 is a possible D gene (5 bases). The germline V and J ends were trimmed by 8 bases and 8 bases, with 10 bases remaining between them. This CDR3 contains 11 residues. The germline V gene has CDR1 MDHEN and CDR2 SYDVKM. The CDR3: CASCVRDTIYF. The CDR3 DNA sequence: TGTGCCAGCTGTGTCAGGGACACCATATATTTT.

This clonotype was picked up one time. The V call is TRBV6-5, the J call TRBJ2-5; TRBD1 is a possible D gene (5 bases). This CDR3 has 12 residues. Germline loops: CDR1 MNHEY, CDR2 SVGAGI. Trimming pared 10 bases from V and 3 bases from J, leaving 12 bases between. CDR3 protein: CATSRGKETQYF. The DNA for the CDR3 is TGTGCCACATCTAGGGGTAAAGAGACCCAGTACTTC.

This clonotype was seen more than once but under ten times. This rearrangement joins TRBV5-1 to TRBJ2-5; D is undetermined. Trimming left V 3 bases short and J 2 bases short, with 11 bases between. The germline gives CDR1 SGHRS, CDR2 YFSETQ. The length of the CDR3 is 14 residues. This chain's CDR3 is CASSSKDGQETQYF. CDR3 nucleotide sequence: TGCGCCAGCAGCTCTAAAGACGGACAAGAGACCCAGTACTTC.

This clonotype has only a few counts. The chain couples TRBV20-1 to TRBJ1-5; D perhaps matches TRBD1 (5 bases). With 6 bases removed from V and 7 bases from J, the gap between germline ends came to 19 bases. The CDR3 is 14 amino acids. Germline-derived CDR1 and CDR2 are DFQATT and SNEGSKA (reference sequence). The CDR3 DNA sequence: TGCAGTGCGCACGGCGACGGGGGTCACCAGCCCCAGCATTTT. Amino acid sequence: CSAHGDGGHQPQHF.

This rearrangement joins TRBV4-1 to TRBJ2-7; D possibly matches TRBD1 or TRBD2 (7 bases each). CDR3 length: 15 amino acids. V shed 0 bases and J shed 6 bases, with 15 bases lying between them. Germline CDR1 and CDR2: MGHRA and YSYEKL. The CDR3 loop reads CASSQDAGQRGEQYF. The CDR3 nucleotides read TGCGCCAGCAGCCAAGATGCGGGACAGCGGGGCGAGCAGTACTTC.

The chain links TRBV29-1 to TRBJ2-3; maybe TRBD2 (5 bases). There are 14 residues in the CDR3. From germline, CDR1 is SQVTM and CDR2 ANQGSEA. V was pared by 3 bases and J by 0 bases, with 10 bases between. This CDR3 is CSVEDTGSTDTQYF. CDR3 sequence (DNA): TGCAGCGTTGAGGATACGGGAAGCACAGATACGCAGTATTTT.

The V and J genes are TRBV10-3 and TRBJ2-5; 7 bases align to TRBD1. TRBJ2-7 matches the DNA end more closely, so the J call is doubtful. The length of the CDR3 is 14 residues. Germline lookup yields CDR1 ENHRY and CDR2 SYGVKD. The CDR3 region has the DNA TGTGCCATCAGTGAGTCCAACAGGGGTTCCGAGCAGTACTTC. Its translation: CAISESNRGSEQYF.

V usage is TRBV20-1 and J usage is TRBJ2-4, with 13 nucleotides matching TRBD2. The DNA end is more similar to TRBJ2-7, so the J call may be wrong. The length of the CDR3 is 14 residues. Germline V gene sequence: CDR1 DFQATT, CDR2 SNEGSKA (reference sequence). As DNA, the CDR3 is TGCAGTGCTAAAGGACTAGCGGGAGAAGACGAGCAGTACTTC. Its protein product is CSAKGLAGEDEQYF.

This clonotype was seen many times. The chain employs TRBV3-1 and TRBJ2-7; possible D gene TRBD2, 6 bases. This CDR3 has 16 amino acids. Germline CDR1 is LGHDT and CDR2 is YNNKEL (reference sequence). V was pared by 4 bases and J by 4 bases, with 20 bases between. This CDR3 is CASSRAGRLGSYEQYF. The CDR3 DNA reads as TGTGCCAGCAGCCGCGCCGGGAGACTCGGATCATACGAGCAGTACTTC.

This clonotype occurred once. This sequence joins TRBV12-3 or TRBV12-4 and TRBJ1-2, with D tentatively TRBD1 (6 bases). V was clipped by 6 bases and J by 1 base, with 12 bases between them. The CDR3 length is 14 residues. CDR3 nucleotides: TGTGCCAGCAGCCGCGGACAGATTAACTATGGCTACACCTTC. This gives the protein CASSRGQINYGYTF.

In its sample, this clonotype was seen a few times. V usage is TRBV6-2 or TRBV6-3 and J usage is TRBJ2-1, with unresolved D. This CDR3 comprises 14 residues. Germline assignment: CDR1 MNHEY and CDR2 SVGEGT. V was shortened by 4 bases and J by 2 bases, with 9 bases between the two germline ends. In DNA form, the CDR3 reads TGTGCCAGCAGTTTTAGGGTTACCTACAATGAGCAGTTCTTC. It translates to CASSFRVTYNEQFF.

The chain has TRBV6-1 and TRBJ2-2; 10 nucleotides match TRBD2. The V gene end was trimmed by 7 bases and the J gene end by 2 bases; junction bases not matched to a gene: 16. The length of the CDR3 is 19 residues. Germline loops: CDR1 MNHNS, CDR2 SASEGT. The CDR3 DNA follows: TGTGCCAGCACCTTTACGGTCCAGCGGGAGGGGGGAAACACCGGGGAGCTGTTTTTT. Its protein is CASTFTVQREGGNTGELFF.